This is a list of T cell receptor beta chains from one sample in a study of T cell changes during pregnancy in multiple sclerosis. Sequenced by immunoSEQ multiplex PCR; TCRdb stores in-frame clones only, minus some. The data hold about 55,000 clones, with 94% observed a single time. The specimen comprised CD8+ T cells from peripheral blood mononuclear cells, sampled in the third trimester of pregnancy. All receptors come from a female donor with multiple sclerosis, enrolled in a pregnancy study. Both conserved end residues are part of each CDR3.

V gene: TRBV5-6
J gene: TRBJ2-1
CDR3 protein: CASSLDLYNEQFF

V gene: TRBV4-3
J gene: TRBJ2-7
CDR3 protein: CASSQYRDYEQYF

V gene: TRBV13
J gene: TRBJ2-7
CDR3 protein: CASSQRLEAYEQYF

V gene: TRBV7-9
J gene: TRBJ2-7
CDR3 protein: CASTPPQGQGYEQYF

V gene: TRBV4-1
J gene: TRBJ1-4
CDR3 protein: CASSQSTGTGYEKLFF

V gene: TRBV13
J gene: TRBJ1-2
CDR3 protein: CASSFRGSGGGYTF

V gene: TRBV12-5
J gene: TRBJ2-5
CDR3 protein: CASGSERTSGRRETQYF

V gene: TRBV6-5
J gene: TRBJ1-2
CDR3 protein: CASRPGQAYGYTF

V gene: TRBV27
J gene: TRBJ1-4
CDR3 protein: CASSLGRGQVNEKLFF

V gene: TRBV28
J gene: TRBJ2-7
CDR3 protein: CASSLSQGANEQYF

V gene: TRBV15
J gene: TRBJ2-2
CDR3 protein: CATSRDVTELNTGELFF

V gene: TRBV2
J gene: TRBJ2-7
CDR3 protein: CASSPEGLAVPSYEQYF

V gene: TRBV10-2
J gene: TRBJ2-3
CDR3 protein: CASSESKTSGSDTQYF

V gene: TRBV29-1
J gene: TRBJ2-7
CDR3 protein: CSVDSGQSYEQYF

V gene: TRBV29-1
J gene: TRBJ1-2
CDR3 protein: CSVESGVGYGYTF

V gene: TRBV19
J gene: TRBJ1-4
CDR3 protein: CASSRRGQGATNEKLFF